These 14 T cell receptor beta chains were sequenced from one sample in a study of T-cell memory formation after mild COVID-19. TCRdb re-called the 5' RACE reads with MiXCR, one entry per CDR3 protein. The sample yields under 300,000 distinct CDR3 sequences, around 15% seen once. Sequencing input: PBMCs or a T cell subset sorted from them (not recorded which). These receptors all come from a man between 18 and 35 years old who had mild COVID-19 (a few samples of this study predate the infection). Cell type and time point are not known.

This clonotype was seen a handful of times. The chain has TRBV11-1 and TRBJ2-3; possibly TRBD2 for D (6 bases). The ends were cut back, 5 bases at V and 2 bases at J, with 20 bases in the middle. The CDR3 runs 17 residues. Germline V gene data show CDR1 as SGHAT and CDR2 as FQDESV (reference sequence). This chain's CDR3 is CASSLRGGKRDTDTQYF. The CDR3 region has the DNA TGTGCCAGCAGCCTTCGTGGCGGGAAAAGGGACACAGATACGCAGTATTTT.

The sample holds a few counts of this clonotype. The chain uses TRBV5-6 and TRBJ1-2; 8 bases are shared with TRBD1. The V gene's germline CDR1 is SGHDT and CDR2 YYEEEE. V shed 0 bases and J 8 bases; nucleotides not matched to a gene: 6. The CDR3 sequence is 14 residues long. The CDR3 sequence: CASSLGDRSRGYTF. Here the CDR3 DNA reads TGTGCCAGCAGCTTGGGGGACAGGTCGCGCGGCTACACCTTC.

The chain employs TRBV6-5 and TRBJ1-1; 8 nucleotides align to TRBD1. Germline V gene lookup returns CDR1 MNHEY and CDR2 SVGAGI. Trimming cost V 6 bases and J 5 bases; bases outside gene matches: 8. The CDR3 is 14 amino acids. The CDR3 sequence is CASSPRGLGTEAFF. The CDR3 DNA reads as TGTGCCAGCAGCCCCAGGGGGCTGGGTACTGAAGCTTTCTTT.

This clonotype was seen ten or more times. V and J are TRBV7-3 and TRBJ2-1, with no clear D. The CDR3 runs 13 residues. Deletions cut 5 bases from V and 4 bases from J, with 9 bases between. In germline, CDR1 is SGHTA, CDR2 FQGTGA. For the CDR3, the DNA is TGTGCCAGCAGCCCCCCCCCTTACAATGAGCAGTTCTTC. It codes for CASSPPPYNEQFF.

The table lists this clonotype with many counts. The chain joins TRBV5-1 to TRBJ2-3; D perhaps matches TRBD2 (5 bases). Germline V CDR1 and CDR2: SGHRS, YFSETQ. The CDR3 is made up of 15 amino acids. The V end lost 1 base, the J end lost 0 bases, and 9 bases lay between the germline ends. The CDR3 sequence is CASSLPAVSTDTQYF. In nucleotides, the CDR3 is TGCGCCAGCAGCTTGCCAGCGGTTAGCACAGATACGCAGTATTTT. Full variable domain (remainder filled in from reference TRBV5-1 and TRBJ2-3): KAGVTQTPRYLIKTRGQQVTLSCSPISGHRSVSWYQQTPGQGLQFLFEYFSETQRNKGNFPGRFSGRQFSNSRSEMNVSTLELGDSALYLCASSLPAVSTDTQYFGPGTRLTVL.

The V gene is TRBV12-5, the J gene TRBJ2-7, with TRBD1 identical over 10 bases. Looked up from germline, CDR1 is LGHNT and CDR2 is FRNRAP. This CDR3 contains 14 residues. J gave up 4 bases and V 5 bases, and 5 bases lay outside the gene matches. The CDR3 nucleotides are TGTGCTAGTGGTCCGGGGACAGGGGTGTACGAGCAGTACTTC. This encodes CASGPGTGVYEQYF.

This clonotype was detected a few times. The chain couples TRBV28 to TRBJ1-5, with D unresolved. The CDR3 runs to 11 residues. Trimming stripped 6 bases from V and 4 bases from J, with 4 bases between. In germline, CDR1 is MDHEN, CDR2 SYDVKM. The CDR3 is CASSFNQPQHF. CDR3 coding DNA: TGTGCCAGCAGCTTTAATCAGCCCCAGCATTTT.

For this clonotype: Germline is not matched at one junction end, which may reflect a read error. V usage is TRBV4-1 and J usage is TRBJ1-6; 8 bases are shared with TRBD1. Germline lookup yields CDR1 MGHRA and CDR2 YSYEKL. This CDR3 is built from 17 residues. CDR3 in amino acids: CASSQDPGTGYNSPIHF. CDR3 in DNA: TGCGCCAGCAGCCAAGATCCGGGGACAGGCTATAATTCACCCATCCACTTT.

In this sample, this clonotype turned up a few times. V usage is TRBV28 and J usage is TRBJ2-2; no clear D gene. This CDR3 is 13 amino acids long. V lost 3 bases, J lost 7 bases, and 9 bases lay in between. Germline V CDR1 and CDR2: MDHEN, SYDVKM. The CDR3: CASSFPIIGELFF. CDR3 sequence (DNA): TGTGCCAGCAGTTTCCCGATTATCGGGGAGCTGTTTTTT.

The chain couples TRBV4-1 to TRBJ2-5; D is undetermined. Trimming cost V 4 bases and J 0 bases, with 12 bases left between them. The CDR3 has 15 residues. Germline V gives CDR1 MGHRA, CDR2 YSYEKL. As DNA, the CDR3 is TGCGCCAGCAGCCTACGGTGGCTGAACCAAGAGACCCAGTACTTC. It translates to CASSLRWLNQETQYF.

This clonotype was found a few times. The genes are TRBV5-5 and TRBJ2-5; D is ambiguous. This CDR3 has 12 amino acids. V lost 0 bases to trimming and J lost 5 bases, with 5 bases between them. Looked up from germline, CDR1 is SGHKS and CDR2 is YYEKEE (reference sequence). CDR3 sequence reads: CASSLDWETQYF. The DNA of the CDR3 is TGTGCCAGCAGCTTGGATTGGGAGACCCAGTACTTC.

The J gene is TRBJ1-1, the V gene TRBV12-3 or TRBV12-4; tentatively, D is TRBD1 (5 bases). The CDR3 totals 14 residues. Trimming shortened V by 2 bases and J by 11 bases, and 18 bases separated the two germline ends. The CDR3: CASSLSFAGTPAFF. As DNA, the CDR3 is TGTGCCAGCAGTTTATCCTTCGCGGGGACTCCGGCTTTCTTT.

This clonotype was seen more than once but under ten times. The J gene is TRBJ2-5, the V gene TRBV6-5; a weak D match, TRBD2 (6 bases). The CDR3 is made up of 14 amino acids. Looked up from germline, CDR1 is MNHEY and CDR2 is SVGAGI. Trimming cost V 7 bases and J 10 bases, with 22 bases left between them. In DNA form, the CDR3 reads TGTGCCAGCACTCGCTCTCGGGACGGGGGATACCAGTACTTC. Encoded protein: CASTRSRDGGYQYF.

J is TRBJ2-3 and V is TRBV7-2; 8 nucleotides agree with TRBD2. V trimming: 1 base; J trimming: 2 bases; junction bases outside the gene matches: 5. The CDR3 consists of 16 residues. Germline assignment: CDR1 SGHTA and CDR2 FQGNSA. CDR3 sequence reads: CASSLGLAWNTDTQYF. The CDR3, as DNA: TGTGCCAGCAGCTTAGGACTAGCGTGGAACACAGATACGCAGTATTTT. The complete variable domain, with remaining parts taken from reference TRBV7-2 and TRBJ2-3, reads GAGVSQSPSNKVTEKGKDVELRCDPISGHTALYWYRQSLGQGLEFLIYFQGNSAPDKSGLPSDRFSAERTGGSVSTLTIQRTQQEDSAVYLCASSLGLAWNTDTQYFGPGTRLTVL.